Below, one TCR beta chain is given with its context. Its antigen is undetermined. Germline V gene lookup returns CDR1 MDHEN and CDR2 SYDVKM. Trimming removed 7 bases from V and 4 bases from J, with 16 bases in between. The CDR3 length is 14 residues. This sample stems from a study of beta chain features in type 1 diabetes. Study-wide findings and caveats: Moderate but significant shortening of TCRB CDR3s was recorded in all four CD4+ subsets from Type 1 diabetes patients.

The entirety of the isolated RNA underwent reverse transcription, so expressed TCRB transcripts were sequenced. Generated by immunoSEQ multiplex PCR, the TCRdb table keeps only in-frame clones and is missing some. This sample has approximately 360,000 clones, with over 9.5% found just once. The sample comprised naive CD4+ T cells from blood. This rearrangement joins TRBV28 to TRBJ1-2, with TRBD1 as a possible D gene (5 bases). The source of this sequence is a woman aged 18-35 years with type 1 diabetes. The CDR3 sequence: CASTGGGSVYGYTF. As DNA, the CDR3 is TGTGCCAGCACCGGGGGAGGTTCGGTCTATGGCTACACCTTC.